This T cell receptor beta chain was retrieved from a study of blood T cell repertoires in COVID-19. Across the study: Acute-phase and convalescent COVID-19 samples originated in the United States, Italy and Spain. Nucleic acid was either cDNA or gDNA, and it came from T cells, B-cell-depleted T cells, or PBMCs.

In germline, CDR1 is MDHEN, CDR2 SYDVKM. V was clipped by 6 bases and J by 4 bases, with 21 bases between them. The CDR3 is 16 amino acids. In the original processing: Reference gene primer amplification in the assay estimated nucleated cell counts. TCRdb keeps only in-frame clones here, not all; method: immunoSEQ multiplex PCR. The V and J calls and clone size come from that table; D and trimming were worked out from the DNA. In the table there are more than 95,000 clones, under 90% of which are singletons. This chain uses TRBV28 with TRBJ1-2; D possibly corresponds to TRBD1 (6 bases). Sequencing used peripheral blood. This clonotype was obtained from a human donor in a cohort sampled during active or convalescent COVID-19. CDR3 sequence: CASSNGQWGRSYGYTF. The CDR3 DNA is TGTGCCAGCAGCAACGGGCAGTGGGGGCGGAGCTATGGCTACACCTTC.